This is a list of T cell receptor beta chains from one sample in a study of cytomegalovirus exposure and HLA in healthy donors. Here immunoSEQ multiplex PCR was the method, and the copy in TCRdb shows in-frame clones only, minus some. This sample carries approximately 120,000 clones, 74% of them seen once, and the ten largest clones take about 4%. Sequencing used PBMCs. The receptors here all came from a woman aged 50 to 65 in good health and CMV-seropositive. Each CDR3 is given with its conserved first and last residue. D genes are given only for firm matches. Some rows mark clone size as missing; the rest say once, few, many or name a class of expanded clone.

d_gene	j_gene	abundance	v_gene	len	CDR3aa	CDR3nt
.	TRBJ2-6	.	TRBV18	14	CASIDSSGANVLTF	TGTGCCAGCATTGACAGCTCTGGGGCCAACGTCCTGACTTTC
TRBD2	TRBJ2-3	.	TRBV29-1	14	CSVGLAHSTDTQYF	TGCAGCGTGGGACTAGCGCACAGCACAGATACGCAGTATTTT
.	TRBJ2-2	.	TRBV5-4	13	CASSRDRNGELFF	TGTGCCAGCAGCCGTGACAGGAACGGGGAGCTGTTTTTT
.	TRBJ1-5	.	TRBV10-3	14	CATSEPSSNQPQHF	TGTGCCACCAGTGAGCCTAGCAGCAATCAGCCCCAGCATTTT
TRBD2	TRBJ2-1	.	TRBV10-1	13	CASSNRGGGMQFF	TGCGCCAGCAGCAATCGGGGCGGGGGGATGCAGTTCTTC
.	TRBJ2-3	.	TRBV7-8	14	CASSSRGITDTQYF	TGTGCCAGCAGCTCCCGCGGTATCACAGATACGCAGTATTTT
TRBD1	TRBJ2-5	.	TRBV7-7	13	CASSRQGKETQYF	TGTGCCAGCAGCCGACAGGGGAAAGAGACCCAGTACTTC
TRBD1	TRBJ2-7	.	TRBV2	15	CASSEEGTGNYEQYF	TGTGCCAGCAGTGAAGAAGGGACAGGGAACTACGAGCAGTACTTC
TRBD2	TRBJ2-1	once	TRBV19	15	CASSIEAGGYNEQFF	TGTGCCAGTAGTATAGAAGCGGGGGGGTACAATGAGCAGTTCTTC
.	TRBJ2-3	.	TRBV5-1	15	CASRDNSLILDTQYF	TGCGCCAGCAGGGACAATTCCCTTATCCTCGATACGCAGTATTTT
.	TRBJ2-7	.	TRBV28	12	CASSLGSYEQYF	TGTGCCAGCAGTTTAGGCAGCTACGAGCAGTACTTC
TRBD2	TRBJ2-5	.	TRBV7-3	18	CASSLGTSGGADLETQYF	TGTGCCAGCAGCTTAGGGACTAGCGGGGGGGCCGACCTAGAGACCCAGTACTTC
TRBD1	TRBJ1-2	.	TRBV7-9	14	CSSSPSGQGNGYTF	TGTTCCAGCAGCCCATCGGGACAGGGGAATGGCTACACCTTC
TRBD1	TRBJ1-2	.	TRBV28	13	CAILDRVGYGYTF	TGTGCCATCCTAGACAGGGTGGGGTATGGCTACACCTTC
.	TRBJ2-5	few	TRBV29-1	13	CSVEIGGAETQYF	TGCAGCGTTGAGATAGGGGGAGCAGAGACCCAGTACTTC
TRBD2	TRBJ2-2	.	TRBV4-1	17	CASSQGAAGGVTGELFF	TGCGCCAGCAGCCAAGGGGCAGCGGGGGGGGTAACCGGGGAGCTGTTTTTT
TRBD1	TRBJ1-6	few	TRBV11-3	15	CASSPSGTGDSPLHF	TGTGCCAGCAGCCCCTCCGGGACAGGGGACTCACCCCTCCACTTT
TRBD1	TRBJ2-2	.	TRBV6-6	15	CASSDRGPNTGELFF	TGTGCCAGCAGTGACAGGGGACCGAACACCGGGGAGCTGTTTTTT
TRBD1	TRBJ1-2	.	TRBV7-9	16	CASSLGDRGRNYGYTF	TGTGCCAGCAGCTTGGGGGACAGGGGGCGGAACTATGGCTACACCTTC
.	TRBJ2-7	.	TRBV10-3	17	CAISRQLKGQPHYEQYF	TGTGCCATCAGCAGACAATTAAAAGGACAGCCGCACTACGAGCAGTACTTC